This entry describes one TCR beta chain. The antigen this receptor binds is unknown. One base away there is no much larger clone; base qualities are not given. As encoded in the germline V gene, CDR1 is MGHDK while CDR2 is SYGVNS. Including the terminal cysteine and phenylalanine, the CDR3 comprises 11 residues. The retained sequence is limited to the CDR3, 33 bases, with the frame set at the first base. Trimming at the junction amounts to 1 base on V and 12 bases on J, and the germline ends lie 6 bases apart. Using the deep immunoSEQ assay, TCR CDR3 regions were amplified from genomic DNA by multiplex PCR. Extracted genomic DNA from each cell subset was distributed evenly across all wells of several immunoSEQ 96-well plates, and each plate was treated as a replicate. For sorted subsets, about 200 ng genomic DNA, equal to tens of thousands of T cell genomes, was loaded into each replicate PCR. The purified libraries were quantified using a Qubit 3.0 fluorometer, sized with a Bioanalyzer 2100, and then quantified again using the KAPA Library Quantification kit. Every immunoSEQ 96-well plate was sequenced on a dedicated single-read 150-cycle Illumina NextSeq 550 flow cell. On the study's bioinformatics: Because the immunoSEQ output held only junctional sequences and lacked quality scores, the filtering could not match the filtering applied to full-length reads. Sequences were annotated with PyIR, a Python wrapper for IgBLAST v1.9, and V/J genes and CDR3 were assigned using IMGT germline references. Reads were removed for weak V/J assignments (E-value above 1e-6), missing CDR3, stop codons, out-of-frame junctions, or ambiguous translated residues. V3J clonotypes were defined as sequences sharing an identical inferred V gene, J gene, and CDR3 amino acid sequence. To compute the percentage overlap between repertoires, the number of shared unique clonotypes was divided by the size of the smaller repertoire. Three approaches were used to assess repertoire richness: RTK rarefaction, the Chao1 estimator, and Recon v2.1 estimates of unobserved clonotypes. OLGA was used to compute generation probabilities for all TCRbeta clonotypes that the gDNA method yielded from a handful of donors. TCRdb took over this immuneACCESS table, retaining in-frame rearrangements with V and J assigned. Such tables are incomplete; in checked studies, under half of the missing clones stem from an unresolved V gene, and the remainder is unexplained. The V and J calls and clone size come from that table; D and trimming were worked out from the DNA. For this sample there are around 1.4 million clones; approximately 98.5% appear just once. The ten largest clonotypes hold around 0.38% of the sample.

The data originate from a study of shared clonotypes between healthy human individuals (dated by TCRdb to 2019 to 2021). Study-level background: The cohort included three men and two women between 18 and 49 years of age. Between about 0.9 and 8.9 billion PBMCs per donor were obtained by leukapheresis. To estimate repertoire size and how much clonotypes are shared between individuals, the study performed deep sequencing of blood TCR repertoires from five healthy adults. To increase sequencing depth and limit assay-specific biases, TCR repertoire library preparation and sequencing were carried out by different laboratories using diverse techniques. For each donor, CD4 naive and CD4 memory were each run on three plates, CD8 naive on two plates, and CD8 memory on one plate.

The donors were healthy, HIV-negative adults who had no recently reported acute infections or vaccinations. Every donor was a Caucasian adult living in Nashville, Tennessee, USA. CD4+ T cells were enriched by magnetic negative selection, after which naive cells were positively selected on CD45RA and the negative fraction was taken as the memory subset. Blood was obtained by leukapheresis, after which PBMCs were separated by Ficoll-Histopaque density gradient centrifugation and cryopreserved in liquid nitrogen vapor phase. Analytical flow cytometry was used to check the purity and quantity of every magnetically sorted T cell population. Genomic DNA was isolated from each sorted fraction and quantified by UV absorbance on a Nanodrop 2000c. Results and caveats for the whole study, not just this receptor: Pairwise subsampling led to the expectation that sequencing depth would affect the degree of clonotype sharing among donors. Compared with non-shared clonotypes, clonotypes shared by all four sorted-subset donors had higher generation probabilities. Incomplete sequencing was indicated by rarefaction of sorted-subset datasets, despite the large sequencing depth. Naive subsets generally had larger estimated clonotype richness than memory subsets did. When several donors were compared, the shared fraction of clonotypes was 5% to 6.5% for naive CD4, around 4% for naive CD8, 2.3% for memory CD4, and 0.35% to 0.4% for memory CD8. Sampling was restricted to blood, and TCR repertoires in tissues likely differ from the TCR repertoires found in blood. The small number of donors limited the genetic and exposure-history diversity represented.

Sequencing used naive CD4+ T cells sorted from blood. Sample cell subset or site, as interpreted from the label and publication: CD45RA+ positively selected. This chain joins TRBV25-1 to TRBJ1-4; the D gene cannot be named for sure. The sequence derives from a man younger than 45 in good health. The CDR3 loop reads CASSEFEELFF. The DNA sequence is given as TGTGCCAGCAGTGAATTTGAGGAACTGTTTTTT.